This T cell receptor (beta chain) was sequenced for a study of blood T cell repertoires in COVID-19. Study summary: Whether acute or convalescent, the COVID-19 samples came from the United States, Italy and Spain.

Residents of 24 US areas, aged about 18 to 95 years, made up the participants. Each participant's cohort was designated according to participant-reported clinical history. The recovered donors of Cohort 3 showed two negative PCRs, clearance, or symptom resolution. Assay used: immunoSEQ multiplex PCR; TCRdb lists only in-frame clones, some missing. This repertoire shows about 340,000 clones, about 92% found once; its top ten account for about 18%. V shed 3 bases and J shed 5 bases, with 13 bases lying between them. Germline V gene data show CDR1 as MDHEN and CDR2 as SYDVKM. CDR3 length: 14 amino acids.

Sequenced material: PBMCs or T cells enriched from blood (not recorded which). The receptor was isolated from a woman aged 25 to 39 who had recovered from COVID-19. The rearrangement links TRBV28 to TRBJ1-2; D ambiguous. The CDR3 is CASSLPWGVYGYTF. In DNA form, the CDR3 reads TGTGCCAGCAGTTTGCCATGGGGAGTTTATGGCTACACCTTC.